These T cell receptor beta chains were read from a single sample in a study of blood T cells in healthy people across ages. Each CDR3 protein gets one entry after TCRdb re-called the 5' RACE reads with MiXCR. The sample records roughly 730,000 distinct CDR3 sequences, 45% to 70% being singletons. The sequenced sample was blood. The origin of the receptors is a man aged 35 to 55 in good health. The CDR3 runs from the conserved cysteine through the conserved F or W. D genes are given only for firm matches. Clone size is not always given. Where it is, it says once, few, many or a class for expanded clones.

CDR3nt: TGTGCCAGCAGCACAGGGACCCCGGCTGGGGAGACCCAGTACTTC; CDR3aa: CASSTGTPAGETQYF; abundance: once; j_gene: TRBJ2-5; len: 15; d_gene: NA; v_gene: TRBV7-3
CDR3nt: TGTGCCAGCAGCTTGGGTATCGGGGGGCTGCAAGTTCAAGAGACCCAGTACTTC; CDR3aa: CASSLGIGGLQVQETQYF; abundance: NA; j_gene: TRBJ2-5; len: 18; d_gene: NA; v_gene: TRBV7-9
CDR3nt: TGCGCCAGCAGAGAAACGGGAGGGATCACAGATACGCAGTATTTT; CDR3aa: CASRETGGITDTQYF; abundance: NA; j_gene: TRBJ2-3; len: 15; d_gene: TRBD2; v_gene: TRBV5-1
CDR3nt: TGTGCCAGCAGGCGACAGGGTAACATTAACACCGGGGAGCTGTTTTTT; CDR3aa: CASRRQGNINTGELFF; abundance: NA; j_gene: TRBJ2-2; len: 16; d_gene: TRBD1; v_gene: TRBV12-3/TRBV12-4
CDR3nt: TGTGCCAGCAGCCCGAGGACAGGGCTCTCCTACGAGCAGTACTTC; CDR3aa: CASSPRTGLSYEQYF; abundance: few; j_gene: TRBJ2-7; len: 15; d_gene: TRBD1; v_gene: TRBV7-2
CDR3nt: TGTGCCAGCAGCTACAGCCTCGGAGGCACAGATACGCAGTATTTT; CDR3aa: CASSYSLGGTDTQYF; abundance: NA; j_gene: TRBJ2-3; len: 15; d_gene: NA; v_gene: TRBV7-2
CDR3nt: TGTGCCAGCAGCTTAACCTTTAATGAGCAGTTCTTC; CDR3aa: CASSLTFNEQFF; abundance: once; j_gene: TRBJ2-1; len: 12; d_gene: NA; v_gene: TRBV7-8
CDR3nt: TGTGCCAGCAGTTACCGGACTAGCGGGAGTAAGCACGAGCAGTACTTC; CDR3aa: CASSYRTSGSKHEQYF; abundance: few; j_gene: TRBJ2-7; len: 16; d_gene: TRBD2; v_gene: TRBV6-5
CDR3nt: TGTGCCAGCAGTTTGCGGGTGGAGTTCAATGAGCAGTTCTTC; CDR3aa: CASSLRVEFNEQFF; abundance: NA; j_gene: TRBJ2-1; len: 14; d_gene: NA; v_gene: TRBV25-1
CDR3nt: TGTGCCAGCAGCGTAGCTAGCTTGGGGGGCGATACGCAGTATTTT; CDR3aa: CASSVASLGGDTQYF; abundance: NA; j_gene: TRBJ2-3; len: 15; d_gene: NA; v_gene: TRBV9
CDR3nt: TGCAGTGCGGGGGCGGGTCGCGAGCAGTACTTC; CDR3aa: CSAGAGREQYF; abundance: NA; j_gene: TRBJ2-7; len: 11; d_gene: NA; v_gene: TRBV20-1
CDR3nt: TGTGCCAGCAGCTCCCGACAGTCAGAGACCCAGTACTTC; CDR3aa: CASSSRQSETQYF; abundance: NA; j_gene: TRBJ2-5; len: 13; d_gene: NA; v_gene: TRBV7-9
CDR3nt: TGCAGCGTTGAAGATGTTGGGGGGACAGGGGGCAGTCAGTTCGACTATGGCTACACCTTC; CDR3aa: CSVEDVGGTGGSQFDYGYTF; abundance: NA; j_gene: TRBJ1-2; len: 20; d_gene: TRBD1; v_gene: TRBV29-1
CDR3nt: TGTGCCAGCAGTTTCCAGGACTTCTATGGCTACACCTTC; CDR3aa: CASSFQDFYGYTF; abundance: few; j_gene: TRBJ1-2; len: 13; d_gene: NA; v_gene: TRBV27
CDR3nt: TGTGCCAGCACCCTGGCGGGTAATGGCTACACCTTC; CDR3aa: CASTLAGNGYTF; abundance: NA; j_gene: TRBJ1-2; len: 12; d_gene: NA; v_gene: TRBV25-1
CDR3nt: TGTGCCAGCAGCCTCGACATCTACAATGAGCAGTTCTTC; CDR3aa: CASSLDIYNEQFF; abundance: many; j_gene: TRBJ2-1; len: 13; d_gene: NA; v_gene: TRBV7-9
CDR3nt: TGTGCCAGCAGCCGAGAAGGGGGACCGACCTACGAGCAGTACTTC; CDR3aa: CASSREGGPTYEQYF; abundance: few; j_gene: TRBJ2-7; len: 15; d_gene: NA; v_gene: TRBV9
CDR3nt: TGCAGTGCTAGGCCTAGCGGGGGGAAAGAGACCCAGTACTTC; CDR3aa: CSARPSGGKETQYF; abundance: few; j_gene: TRBJ2-5; len: 14; d_gene: TRBD2; v_gene: TRBV20-1
CDR3nt: TGTGCCAGCAGCTCCCGGACAGGGGGAACTAATGAAAAACTGTTTTTT; CDR3aa: CASSSRTGGTNEKLFF; abundance: NA; j_gene: TRBJ1-4; len: 16; d_gene: TRBD1; v_gene: TRBV4-2
CDR3nt: TGTGCCACCAGCAGAGGACTAGCGGGGGGCCACAATGAGCAGTTCTTC; CDR3aa: CATSRGLAGGHNEQFF; abundance: NA; j_gene: TRBJ2-1; len: 16; d_gene: TRBD2; v_gene: TRBV15
CDR3nt: TGTGCCAGCAGTGAGACTCGGAGGGGGTATAGAGAGACCCAGTACTTC; CDR3aa: CASSETRRGYRETQYF; abundance: NA; j_gene: TRBJ2-5; len: 16; d_gene: NA; v_gene: TRBV25-1
CDR3nt: TGCAGCGCTACTACGACGGCTTTGAACACTGAAGCTTTCTTT; CDR3aa: CSATTTALNTEAFF; abundance: NA; j_gene: TRBJ1-1; len: 14; d_gene: NA; v_gene: TRBV29-1
CDR3nt: TGTGCCAGCAGCTTAGTAGTGGCCTTCTCCTACGAGCAGTACTTC; CDR3aa: CASSLVVAFSYEQYF; abundance: NA; j_gene: TRBJ2-7; len: 15; d_gene: NA; v_gene: TRBV7-2
CDR3nt: TGTGCCAGCAGCGGTCAACAAGGCACTGAAGCTTTCTTT; CDR3aa: CASSGQQGTEAFF; abundance: once; j_gene: TRBJ1-1; len: 13; d_gene: NA; v_gene: TRBV7-9
CDR3nt: TGTGCCAGCAGCGCCGGGACAGGGCCAGAGACCCAGTACTTC; CDR3aa: CASSAGTGPETQYF; abundance: once; j_gene: TRBJ2-5; len: 14; d_gene: TRBD1; v_gene: TRBV7-2
CDR3nt: TGTGCCAGCAGTTTAGCGACAGGCCCGTCGGGGGAGCAGTACTTC; CDR3aa: CASSLATGPSGEQYF; abundance: NA; j_gene: TRBJ2-7; len: 15; d_gene: NA; v_gene: TRBV12-3/TRBV12-4
CDR3nt: TGTGCCAGCAGCGTAGATCCGGGTATTGTACAGTTCTTC; CDR3aa: CASSVDPGIVQFF; abundance: few; j_gene: TRBJ2-1; len: 13; d_gene: NA; v_gene: TRBV9